This entry lists 20 T cell receptor beta chains sequenced from one sample in a study of blood T cell repertoires in COVID-19 (TCRdb year 2020). Libraries came from the immunoSEQ multiplex PCR assay. Held by TCRdb, this immuneACCESS table contains in-frame sequences only and omits some clones. Under half of the omission traces to an unresolved V gene where checked; the cause of the rest is unknown. This sample is represented by fewer than 200,000 clones; 88% of them were singletons. The top ten clonotypes cover about 9.4% of the sample. Sequencing was performed on PBMCs or T cells enriched from blood (not recorded which). All receptors derive from a woman in her late teens or twenties who had recovered from COVID-19.

This chain connects TRBV7-6 to TRBJ1-1; the D is unclear. Trimming stripped 1 base from V and 6 bases from J, with 18 bases between. The V gene's germline CDR1 is SGHVS and CDR2 FNYEAQ. There are 16 residues in the CDR3. CDR3 bases: TGTGCCAGCAGCTTAGTCCCTTTAGGAGGCTGGGCTGAAGCTTTCTTT. Residues: CASSLVPLGGWAEAFF.

In its sample, this clone was seen many times. The chain couples TRBV2 to TRBJ1-1, with TRBD1 as a possible D gene (5 bases). The CDR3 is 15 residues long. In germline, CDR1 is SNHLY, CDR2 FYNNEI. The V end was cut by 6 bases, the J end by 6 bases, with 20 bases between. In DNA form, the CDR3 reads TGTGCCAGCAGCCGCCCCTGGGGGGAAATCCCTGAAGCTTTCTTT. Amino acids: CASSRPWGEIPEAFF.

The rearrangement joins TRBV7-3 to TRBJ2-1; 10 positions agree with TRBD2. Germline lookup yields CDR1 SGHTA and CDR2 FQGTGA. CDR3 size: 15 residues. V dropped 2 bases and J dropped 5; count of bases not matched to a gene: 3. CDR3 sequence: CASSLLGLADNEQFF. Here the CDR3 DNA reads TGTGCCAGCAGCTTACTTGGACTAGCGGACAATGAGCAGTTCTTC.

This clone was seen only a few times. V usage is TRBV2 and J usage is TRBJ1-2, with 7 positions matching TRBD1. The ends lost 6 bases at V and 8 bases at J; junction bases unmatched: 9. Per germline, CDR1 SNHLY and CDR2 FYNNEI. The CDR3 consists of 13 residues. CDR3 sequence: CASRPQGPKGYTF. The CDR3 region has the DNA TGTGCCAGCAGACCACAGGGGCCTAAAGGCTACACCTTC.

This clone was counted at least ten times. This chain joins TRBV4-1 and TRBJ2-2; 10 bases are a match to TRBD2. V dropped 0 bases and J dropped 5; count of bases not matched to a gene: 6. This CDR3 has 17 residues. Germline values: CDR1 MGHRA, CDR2 YSYEKL. CDR3 loop: CASSQDRGLARTGELFF. The CDR3 DNA reads TGCGCCAGCAGCCAAGATCGGGGACTAGCGAGGACCGGGGAGCTGTTTTTT.

The chain uses TRBV28 and TRBJ1-2; perhaps TRBD1 as D (5 bases). Germline CDR1 MDHEN, CDR2 SYDVKM. The germline V and J ends were trimmed by 3 bases and 2 bases, with 22 bases remaining between them. The CDR3 contains 18 residues. The CDR3 is CASSFVYGTPEGNYGYTF. The CDR3 coding sequence is TGTGCCAGCAGTTTTGTCTATGGGACCCCGGAGGGGAACTATGGCTACACCTTC.

The chain carries TRBV7-2 and TRBJ1-3; D not resolved. This CDR3 comprises 14 residues. V was pared by 3 bases and J by 4 bases, with 10 bases between. Germline loops: CDR1 SGHTA, CDR2 FQGNSA. The chain's CDR3 is CASSFPGIGNTIYF. The CDR3 DNA reads as TGTGCCAGCAGCTTCCCGGGAATCGGAAACACCATATATTTT.

This rearrangement joins TRBV5-1 to TRBJ1-1; 12 bases agree with TRBD1. Germline CDR1 and CDR2: SGHRS and YFSETQ. CDR3 size: 16 residues. V shed 1 base, J shed 4 bases, and the junction held 5 bases outside the gene matches. The CDR3 is CASSLSGQGAATEAFF. In nucleotides, the CDR3 is TGCGCCAGCAGCTTGTCGGGACAGGGGGCTGCCACTGAAGCTTTCTTT.

V gene TRBV9 combines with J gene TRBJ2-3; D not certain. The V end lost 4 bases, the J end lost 2 bases, and 11 bases lay between the germline ends. This CDR3 contains 14 residues. CDR1 and CDR2 (germline): SGDLS, YYNGEE. The CDR3 bases are TGTGCCAGCAGCTGGGCCGACACCACAGATACGCAGTATTTT. This gives the protein CASSWADTTDTQYF.

The gene calls are TRBV6-5 and TRBJ1-1, with 7 bases identical to TRBD1. This CDR3 region has 11 residues. Germline trimming cut 5 bases from V and 9 bases from J; bases unmatched to any gene: 3. CDR1 and CDR2 (germline): MNHEY, SVGAGI. CDR3 residues: CASSQGQQAFF. Here the CDR3 DNA reads TGTGCCAGCAGTCAGGGACAGCAAGCTTTCTTT.

This chain connects TRBV7-9 to TRBJ2-1; 11 bases are a match to TRBD2. Germline CDR1 reads SEHNR; CDR2 reads FQNEAQ (reference sequence). CDR3 length: 14 amino acids. V shed 6 bases, J shed 8 bases, and the junction held 6 bases outside the gene matches. Here the CDR3 reads CASSFSGRVDEQFF. For the CDR3, the DNA is TGTGCCAGCAGTTTTAGCGGGAGGGTCGATGAGCAGTTCTTC.

The V call is TRBV27, the J call TRBJ2-5, with 7 positions matching TRBD1. V was pared by 4 bases and J by 2 bases, with 7 bases of the junction left unmatched. The V gene's germline CDR1 is MNHEY and CDR2 SMNVEV (reference sequence). This CDR3 is built from 15 residues. The CDR3 region is CASSSQTGLQETQYF. The DNA of the CDR3 is TGTGCCAGCAGTTCCCAGACAGGGTTACAAGAGACCCAGTACTTC.

The chain links TRBV7-2 to TRBJ2-5; possibly TRBD2 for D (5 bases). Between the trimmed V and J ends, which lost 1 base and 1 base, there was a span of 7 bases. The germline V gene has CDR1 SGHTA and CDR2 FQGNSA. The CDR3 consists of 14 residues. The CDR3 bases are TGTGCCAGCAGCTTAGTGCGGGCCCAAGAGACCCAGTACTTC. This encodes CASSLVRAQETQYF.

This chain uses TRBV4-3 with TRBJ2-7; weak D call: TRBD1 (6 bases). The germline gives CDR1 LGHNA, CDR2 YSLEER. CDR3 length equals 17 residues. Trimming cost V 2 bases and J 3 bases, with 20 bases left between them. As DNA, the CDR3 is TGCGCCAGCAGCCAACACTTCTCCGCAGGGGCTAACTACGAGCAGTACTTC. Translated: CASSQHFSAGANYEQYF.

The chain employs TRBV6-5 and TRBJ1-4; TRBD1 matches 9 bases. Per the germline V gene, CDR1 is MNHEY and CDR2 is SVGAGI. The CDR3 covers 14 residues. The junction had 9 bases not matched to a gene; V was cut back by 6 bases and J by 10 bases. CDR3 nucleotides: TGTGCCAGCAGACCGGACAGGGGACAGGGAAAACTGTTTTTT. This translates into CASRPDRGQGKLFF.

V usage is TRBV9 and J usage is TRBJ2-1, with a possible D match to TRBD2 (6 bases). There are 15 residues in the CDR3. Germline CDR1 is SGDLS and CDR2 is YYNGEE. The V end was cut by 7 bases, the J end by 4 bases, with 18 bases between. The CDR3 protein is CASPGGAYPYNEQFF. CDR3 coding DNA: TGTGCCAGCCCGGGCGGGGCTTACCCGTACAATGAGCAGTTCTTC.

The chain is built from TRBV28 and TRBJ2-3; maybe TRBD2 (6 bases). Germline values: CDR1 MDHEN, CDR2 SYDVKM. There are 17 residues in the CDR3. V lost 6 bases and J lost 0, with 19 bases in between. As DNA, the CDR3 is TGTGCCAGCAGCCTGGAGGGTGGGTACGCTAGCACAGATACGCAGTATTTT. Translated: CASSLEGGYASTDTQYF.

The chain couples TRBV2 to TRBJ2-7, with 8 bases matching TRBD2. The length of the CDR3 is 13 residues. Trimming took 10 bases from V and 7 from J; bases not matched to a gene: 12. CDR1 and CDR2 from the germline V gene are SNHLY and FYNNEI. In nucleotides, the CDR3 is TGTGCCACCTCCCTAGCGGGTGGGTGGGAGCAGTACTTC. Protein product: CATSLAGGWEQYF.

The chain employs TRBV11-2 and TRBJ2-7; 10 bases map to TRBD1. The CDR3 sequence is 15 residues long. The V segment lost 5 bases and the J segment 4 bases; nucleotides outside the gene matches: 8. CDR1 and CDR2 (germline): SGHAT, FQNNGV. This CDR3 reads CASSHHGQGEYEQYF. The CDR3 bases are TGTGCCAGCAGCCACCATGGACAGGGGGAGTACGAGCAGTACTTC. Supplemented by reference TRBV11-2 and TRBJ2-7, the full variable domain reads EAGVAQSPRYKIIEKRQSVAFWCNPISGHATLYWYQQILGQGPKLLIQFQNNGVVDDSQLPKDRFSAERLKGVDSTLKIQPAKLEDSAVYLCASSHHGQGEYEQYFGPGTRLTVT.

The chain couples TRBV6-5 to TRBJ2-7; 10 bases line up with TRBD1. The germline gives CDR1 MNHEY, CDR2 SVGAGI. The V gene end was trimmed by 7 bases and the J gene end by 6 bases; junction bases not matched to a gene: 9. CDR3 length: 14 residues. The CDR3 here is CASTSTGTGVEQYF. CDR3 DNA sequence: TGTGCCAGCACCTCAACCGGGACAGGGGTCGAGCAGTACTTC.